The following is a T cell receptor beta chain sequence with its context. Assay used: immunoSEQ multiplex PCR; TCRdb lists only in-frame clones, some missing. Among about 520,000 clones, 78% were seen once, and the ten largest hold around 13%. This entry belongs to a study of shared clonotypes between healthy human individuals. What was sequenced was PBMCs. The sequence was collected from a woman aged 40 to 55 in good health. Some clones in this sample may be carry-over from other donors' samples.

DNA of the CDR3: TGTGCCAGCAGTTACTCGCCCCAAGAGACCCAGTACTTC. It specifies CASSYSPQETQYF. The V and J genes are TRBV6-5 and TRBJ2-5; D gene unclear. CDR1 MNHEY and CDR2 SVGAGI come from the germline V gene. V was cut by 0 bases and J by 1 base, with 3 bases left in between. The CDR3 consists of 13 residues.